This is a list of T cell receptor beta chains from one sample in a study of blood T cell repertoires in COVID-19. Libraries were prepared by immunoSEQ multiplex PCR; TCRdb keeps only in-frame clonotypes and omits some of them. Among about 220,000 clones listed, roughly 85% were seen once. Material for sequencing was peripheral blood. These receptors were collected from a man in his fifties who had recovered from COVID-19. CDR3s include the opening cysteine and the closing phenylalanine or tryptophan. The order of the fields is V gene, D gene, clone size, J gene, CDR3 DNA, CDR3 protein. D genes are given only for firm matches. Clone size is shown for a subset of rows, as once, few, many or a class of expanded clone.

>TRBV4-2|-|-|TRBJ2-1
TGTGCCAGCAGCCAAGATCCCTCTAGCTCCTACAATGAGCAGTTCTTC
CASSQDPSSSYNEQFF
>TRBV3-1/TRBV3-2|-|-|TRBJ1-2
TGTGCCAGCAGCCAACCCAAACACGGGAACTATGGCTACACCTTC
CASSQPKHGNYGYTF
>TRBV5-4|TRBD1|-|TRBJ1-3
TGTGCCAGCAGCGCGGGACAGCCTGGAAACACCATATATTTT
CASSAGQPGNTIYF
>TRBV5-1|TRBD1|-|TRBJ2-2
TGCGCCAGCAGCTTGACCGGGACAGGAAGCACCGGGGAGCTGTTTTTT
CASSLTGTGSTGELFF
>TRBV18|-|-|TRBJ2-5
TGTGCCAGCTCACCAAACGGTCAAGAGACCCAGTACTTC
CASSPNGQETQYF
>TRBV10-2|TRBD1|-|TRBJ1-4
TGCGCCAGCAGTGCGTCACAGGGGAATGAAAAACTGTTTTTT
CASSASQGNEKLFF
>TRBV28|-|-|TRBJ2-7
TGTGCCAGCAGTTTCGTTTCGGGTGTTCCATCCTACGAGCAGTACTTC
CASSFVSGVPSYEQYF
>TRBV2|-|few|TRBJ2-1
TGTGCCAGCCTCACTTACAATGAGCAGTTCTTC
CASLTYNEQFF
>TRBV25-1|TRBD2|-|TRBJ2-2
TGTGCCAGCAGTGAAGGACTAGCGGGAGGGCCGAACACCGGGGAGCTGTTTTTT
CASSEGLAGGPNTGELFF
>TRBV18|TRBD1|few|TRBJ2-7
TGTGCCAGCTCACCCGGACAGGGTTCGGACGAGCAGTACTTC
CASSPGQGSDEQYF
>TRBV27|-|-|TRBJ2-3
TGTGCCAGCAGACTGGAGGGCACAGATACGCAGTATTTT
CASRLEGTDTQYF
>TRBV20-1|-|-|TRBJ2-1
TGCAGTGCTAGTGTCAGGACTACGACCAATGAGCAGTTCTTC
CSASVRTTTNEQFF
>TRBV6-6|TRBD1|-|TRBJ2-5
TGTGCCAGCAGTCGGGACAGCTTAGAGACCCAGTACTTC
CASSRDSLETQYF
>TRBV27|-|-|TRBJ1-5
TGTGCCAGCGCCCTGGTAGGAGGCAATCAGCCCCAGCATTTT
CASALVGGNQPQHF
>TRBV30|-|-|TRBJ2-7
TGTGCCTGGAGTGTGTCTACCCCCTACGAGCAGTACTTC
CAWSVSTPYEQYF
>TRBV6-4|-|-|TRBJ2-3
TGTGCCAGCAGTGACGCGGGACAGCCTGGGGATACGCAGTATTTT
CASSDAGQPGDTQYF
>TRBV19|TRBD1|-|TRBJ1-5
TGTGCCAGTAGTCCCCCGAGGGGACAGCCTAGCAATCAGCCCCAGCATTTT
CASSPPRGQPSNQPQHF
>TRBV19|-|-|TRBJ1-1
TGTGCCAGTAGCCCGGGGGGCGTATTAAACACTGAAGCTTTCTTT
CASSPGGVLNTEAFF
>TRBV28|TRBD1|-|TRBJ1-2
TGTGCCAGCAGTCATGGGGACAGGCAAAACTATGGCTACACCTTC
CASSHGDRQNYGYTF
>TRBV7-9|-|-|TRBJ2-3
TGTGCCAGCAGTCCGTTCCCTAGCACAGATACGCAGTATTTT
CASSPFPSTDTQYF